What follows are 21 T cell receptor beta chains derived from one specimen sequenced in a study of OX40 agonist ivuxolimab in advanced cancers. Here immunoSEQ multiplex PCR was the method, and the copy in TCRdb shows in-frame clones only, minus some. Of 60,000 or so clones detected, roughly 89% appear once; the ten largest clones hold approximately 4.3%. Here the sequenced sample was CD4+ or CD8+ T cells sorted from blood, taken in a trial of the OX40 agonist ivuxolimab. All receptors derive from an adult with an advanced solid tumor such as melanoma, head and neck, liver or kidney cancer.

This chain uses TRBV6-5 with TRBJ2-3; 7 bases line up with TRBD2. V shed 2 bases, J shed 0 bases, and the junction held 5 bases outside the gene matches. The CDR3 length is 16 residues. Germline-derived CDR1 and CDR2 are MNHEY and SVGAGI. DNA of the CDR3: TGTGCCAGCAGTTACAGTCCAGCGGGGAGCACAGATACGCAGTATTTT. Its protein product is CASSYSPAGSTDTQYF.

The chain carries TRBV2 and TRBJ1-1; D is possibly TRBD1 (5 bases). The CDR3 covers 13 residues. Trimming left V 2 bases short and J 1 base short, with 5 bases between. Per the germline V gene, CDR1 is SNHLY and CDR2 is FYNNEI. CDR3 protein: CASSEQGNTEAFF. The CDR3 bases are TGTGCCAGCAGTGAACAGGGGAACACTGAAGCTTTCTTT.

This chain connects TRBV6-6 to TRBJ1-5, with TRBD1 matching over 7 bases. In germline, CDR1 is MNHNY, CDR2 SVGAGI (reference sequence). V shed 4 bases and J 6 bases; nucleotides not matched to a gene: 9. This CDR3 is built from 15 residues. CDR3 coding DNA: TGTGCCAGCAGTTTCTACAGGGGACTAAGTCAGCCCCAGCATTTT. Translating gives CASSFYRGLSQPQHF.

V is TRBV25-1 and J is TRBJ1-2; 7 bases are shared with TRBD1. Germline CDR1 MGHDK, CDR2 SYGVNS. Unmatched junction bases numbered 8, after V lost 5 bases and J lost 8 bases. CDR3 size: 13 residues. The CDR3 nucleotides are TGTGCCAGCAGTCCCACAGGGGCCGGGGGCTACACCTTC. Amino acids: CASSPTGAGGYTF.

The chain employs TRBV28 and TRBJ2-6, with D possibly being TRBD1 or TRBD2 (7 bases each). Trimming took off 5 bases at V and 2 bases at J, with 10 bases between the two ends. Germline CDR1 MDHEN, CDR2 SYDVKM. The CDR3 runs 15 residues. The CDR3 coding sequence is TGTGCCAGCAGTCAGGGGGGGGCTGGGGCCAACGTCCTGACTTTC. This codes for CASSQGGAGANVLTF.

The gene calls are TRBV2 and TRBJ2-7; 7 bases align to TRBD1. This CDR3 contains 14 residues. Germline V gene data show CDR1 as SNHLY and CDR2 as FYNNEI. Trimming removed 3 bases from V and 2 bases from J; junction bases left unmatched: 4. As DNA, the CDR3 is TGTGCCAGCAGTGATTTAGGGGGCGCCTACGAGCAGTACTTC. Protein sequence: CASSDLGGAYEQYF. The full variable domain, completed using reference TRBV2 and TRBJ2-7, is EPEVTQTPSHQVTQMGQEVILRCVPISNHLYFYWYRQILGQKVEFLVSFYNNEISEKSEIFDDQFSVERPDGSNFTLKIRSTKLEDSAMYFCASSDLGGAYEQYFGPGTRLTVT.

This sequence joins TRBV7-8 and TRBJ1-5, with 9 bases aligning to TRBD1. CDR3 size: 15 residues. CDR1 and CDR2 (germline): SGHVS, FQNEAQ. V shed 6 bases, J shed 6 bases, and the junction held 9 bases outside the gene matches. CDR3 protein: CASSPGTGIGQPQHF. The CDR3 region has the DNA TGTGCCAGCAGTCCCGGGACAGGGATCGGTCAGCCCCAGCATTTT.

This chain links TRBV6-1 with TRBJ1-2; no clear D gene. This CDR3 is 12 amino acids long. The germline V gene has CDR1 MNHNS and CDR2 SASEGT. Deletions cut 11 bases from V and 4 bases from J, with 14 bases between. This CDR3 is CAGSTGSYGYTF. The CDR3 nucleotides read TGTGCCGGAAGCACGGGGAGCTATGGCTACACCTTC.

This chain uses TRBV5-4 with TRBJ2-5, with TRBD1 matching 7 bases. CDR1 is SGHNT and CDR2 is YYREEE in the germline V gene (reference sequence). Trimming at V came to 3 bases and at J to 4 bases, leaving 6 bases not matched to a gene. This CDR3 spans 14 amino acids. CDR3 in DNA: TGTGCCAGCAGCTCAACGACAGGGATAGAGACCCAGTACTTC. Its translation: CASSSTTGIETQYF.

This clone was seen a handful of times. The CDR3 loop reads CASSSSTGAAYNEQFF. The CDR3, as DNA: TGTGCCAGCAGCTCCTCAACAGGGGCGGCCTACAATGAGCAGTTCTTC. The chain employs TRBV5-4 and TRBJ2-1, with 7 positions matching TRBD1. J lost 2 bases, V lost 3 bases, and 8 bases had no gene match. This CDR3 comprises 16 residues. Looked up from germline, CDR1 is SGHNT and CDR2 is YYREEE (reference sequence).

The V call is TRBV19, the J call TRBJ1-5; 7 bases agree with TRBD1. The CDR3 has 17 residues. V shed 5 bases and J 3 bases; nucleotides not matched to a gene: 13. Germline CDR1 and CDR2: LNHDA and SQIVND (reference sequence). The CDR3 sequence is CASSPDMGQSTNQPQHF. CDR3 nucleotide sequence: TGTGCCAGTAGTCCCGACATGGGACAGAGCACCAATCAGCCCCAGCATTTT.

A single count supports this clone. This rearrangement joins TRBV18 to TRBJ2-5; D is perhaps TRBD1 (5 bases). Trimming removed 2 bases at V and 3 bases at J, with 7 bases between. In germline, CDR1 is KGHSH, CDR2 LQKENI. The CDR3 runs to 13 residues. The CDR3 region has the DNA TGTGCCAGCTCACCAAGACAGAAAGAGACCCAGTACTTC. Its protein product is CASSPRQKETQYF. Full variable domain (rest looked up from reference TRBV18 and TRBJ2-5): NAGVMQNPRHLVRRRGQEARLRCSPMKGHSHVYWYRQLPEEGLKFMVYLQKENIIDESGMPKERFSAEFPKEGPSILRIQQVVRGDSAAYFCASSPRQKETQYFGPGTRLLVL.

The chain recombines TRBV7-8 with TRBJ2-7, with 9 bases identical to TRBD1. The CDR3 has 12 amino acids. Germline lookup yields CDR1 SGHVS and CDR2 FQNEAQ. CDR3 sequence: CGSRDRENEQYF. The CDR3 bases are TGTGGGTCCCGGGACAGGGAGAACGAGCAGTACTTC.

The gene calls are TRBV5-8 and TRBJ2-1, with TRBD1 identical over 9 bases. V trimming: 4 bases; J trimming: 3 bases; junction bases outside the gene matches: 5. Germline V gene data show CDR1 as SGHTS and CDR2 as YDEGEE. The CDR3 runs 15 residues. The CDR3 sequence: CASSRGQGHYNEQFF. The DNA for the CDR3 is TGTGCCAGCAGCCGCGGACAGGGGCACTACAATGAGCAGTTCTTC.

The genes are TRBV5-1 and TRBJ2-3; 11 bases agree with TRBD2. The CDR3 sequence is 14 residues long. The J segment lost 4 bases and the V segment lost 4 bases, leaving 2 bases of the junction unmatched. Looked up from germline, CDR1 is SGHRS and CDR2 is YFSETQ. This chain's CDR3 is CASSQTSGADTQYF. CDR3 sequence (DNA): TGCGCCAGCAGCCAGACTAGCGGGGCAGATACGCAGTATTTT.

V and J are TRBV5-4 and TRBJ2-7; tentative D call: TRBD2 (8 bases). The V end was cut by 5 bases, the J end by 6 bases, with 15 bases between. Germline values: CDR1 SGHNT, CDR2 YYREEE (reference sequence). The CDR3 loop spans 13 amino acids. CDR3 amino acids: CASRPGGGFEQYF. The CDR3 coding sequence is TGTGCCAGCAGGCCGGGAGGGGGCTTCGAGCAGTACTTC.

The V gene is TRBV6-1, the J gene TRBJ2-7; D is unresolved. This CDR3 has 13 amino acids. From germline, CDR1 is MNHNS and CDR2 SASEGT. The V and J ends lost 3 bases and 5 bases respectively, with 11 bases between them. The CDR3: CASSDGPNHEQYF. The CDR3 region has the DNA TGTGCCAGCAGTGACGGACCGAACCACGAGCAGTACTTC.

The chain is built from TRBV7-9 and TRBJ2-2; 10 positions agree with TRBD1. Germline assignment: CDR1 SEHNR and CDR2 FQNEAQ (reference sequence). V was clipped by 4 bases and J by 3 bases; unmatched bases: 14. The CDR3 extends over 19 amino acids. The CDR3 DNA is TGTGCCAGCAGCTCGGAAGCGACAGGGGGCGACTACGACACCGGGGAGCTGTTTTTT. Amino acid sequence: CASSSEATGGDYDTGELFF.

The chain links TRBV6-1 to TRBJ1-4; 8 nucleotides line up with TRBD1. J lost 11 bases, V lost 4 bases, and 3 bases had no gene match. The CDR3 has 12 amino acids. CDR1 MNHNS and CDR2 SASEGT come from the germline V gene. The CDR3 is CASSVDRVKLFF. The CDR3 DNA is TGTGCCAGCAGTGTGGACAGGGTGAAACTGTTTTTT.

The CDR3 loop reads CASSLEFRGSSEQYF. The CDR3 DNA reads TGTGCCAGCAGCTTGGAATTCAGGGGCTCAAGCGAGCAGTACTTC. V gene TRBV5-6 combines with J gene TRBJ2-7; the D gene is possibly TRBD1 (6 bases). The CDR3 length is 15 residues. V lost 0 bases and J 6 bases, leaving 16 bases between the germline ends. Germline CDR1 SGHDT, CDR2 YYEEEE.

This clone was found a few times. The J gene is TRBJ2-7, the V gene TRBV20-1; D is uncertain. Trimming shortened V by 6 bases and J by 3 bases, and 9 bases separated the two germline ends. The CDR3 totals 11 residues. Germline values: CDR1 DFQATT, CDR2 SNEGSKA (reference sequence). As DNA, the CDR3 is TGCAGTGCAGAAACGCTCTACGAGCAGTACTTC. Protein product: CSAETLYEQYF.